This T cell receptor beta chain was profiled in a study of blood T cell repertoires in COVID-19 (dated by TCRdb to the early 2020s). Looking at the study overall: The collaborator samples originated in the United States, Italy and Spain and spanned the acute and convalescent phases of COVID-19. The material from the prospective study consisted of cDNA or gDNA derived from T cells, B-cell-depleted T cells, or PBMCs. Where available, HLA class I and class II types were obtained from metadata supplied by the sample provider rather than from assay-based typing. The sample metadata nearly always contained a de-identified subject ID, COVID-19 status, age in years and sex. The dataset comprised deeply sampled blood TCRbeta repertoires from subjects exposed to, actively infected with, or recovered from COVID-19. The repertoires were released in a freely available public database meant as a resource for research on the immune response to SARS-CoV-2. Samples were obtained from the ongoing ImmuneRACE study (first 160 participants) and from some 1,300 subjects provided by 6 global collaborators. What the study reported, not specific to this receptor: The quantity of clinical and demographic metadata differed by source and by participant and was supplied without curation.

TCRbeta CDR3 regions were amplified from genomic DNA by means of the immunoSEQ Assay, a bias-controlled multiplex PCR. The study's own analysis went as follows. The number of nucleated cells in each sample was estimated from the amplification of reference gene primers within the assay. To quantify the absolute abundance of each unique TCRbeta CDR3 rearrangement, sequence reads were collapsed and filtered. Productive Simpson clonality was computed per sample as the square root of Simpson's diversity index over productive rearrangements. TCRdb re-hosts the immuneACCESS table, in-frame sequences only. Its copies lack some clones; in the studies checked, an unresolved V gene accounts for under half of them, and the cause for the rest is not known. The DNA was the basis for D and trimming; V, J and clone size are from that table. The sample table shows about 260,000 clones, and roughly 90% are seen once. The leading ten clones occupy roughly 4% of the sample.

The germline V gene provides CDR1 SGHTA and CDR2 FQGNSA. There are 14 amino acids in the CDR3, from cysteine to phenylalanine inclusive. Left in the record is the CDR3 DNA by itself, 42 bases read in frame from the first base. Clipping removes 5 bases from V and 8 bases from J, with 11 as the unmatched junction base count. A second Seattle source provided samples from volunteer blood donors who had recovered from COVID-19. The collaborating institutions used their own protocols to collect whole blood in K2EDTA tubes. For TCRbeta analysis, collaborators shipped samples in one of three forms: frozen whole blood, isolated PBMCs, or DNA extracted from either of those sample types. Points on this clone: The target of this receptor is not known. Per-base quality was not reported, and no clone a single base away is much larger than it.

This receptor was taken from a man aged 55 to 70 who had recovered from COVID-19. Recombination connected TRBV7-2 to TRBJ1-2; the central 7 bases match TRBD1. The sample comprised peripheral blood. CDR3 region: CASSTNDRVKGYTF. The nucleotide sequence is TGTGCCAGCAGCACCAACGACAGGGTAAAAGGCTACACCTTC. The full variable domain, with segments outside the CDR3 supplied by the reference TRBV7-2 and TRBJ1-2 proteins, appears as GAGVSQSPSNKVTEKGKDVELRCDPISGHTALYWYRQSLGQGLEFLIYFQGNSAPDKSGLPSDRFSAERTGGSVSTLTIQRTQQEDSAVYLCASSTNDRVKGYTFGSGTRLTVV.